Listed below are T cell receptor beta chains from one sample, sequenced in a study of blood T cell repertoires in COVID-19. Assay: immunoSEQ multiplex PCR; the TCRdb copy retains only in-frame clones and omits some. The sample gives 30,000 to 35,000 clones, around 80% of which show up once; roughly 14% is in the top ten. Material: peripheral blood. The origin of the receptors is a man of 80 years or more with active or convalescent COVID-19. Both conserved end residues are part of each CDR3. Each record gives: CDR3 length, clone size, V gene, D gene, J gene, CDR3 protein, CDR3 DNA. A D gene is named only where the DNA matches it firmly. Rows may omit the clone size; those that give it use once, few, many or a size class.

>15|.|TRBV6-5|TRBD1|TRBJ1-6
CASSYVTGSRSPLHF
TGTGCCAGCAGTTATGTGACAGGGTCTAGATCACCCCTCCACTTT
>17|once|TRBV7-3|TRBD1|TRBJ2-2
CASSSRTGGAGTGELFF
TGTGCCAGCAGCTCCCGGACAGGGGGCGCGGGTACCGGGGAGCTGTTTTTT
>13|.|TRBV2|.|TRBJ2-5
CASGDSIQETQYF
TGTGCCAGCGGCGACTCGATCCAAGAGACCCAGTACTTC
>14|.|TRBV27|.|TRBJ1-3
CASSFDGAGNTIYF
TGTGCCAGCAGTTTTGACGGGGCTGGAAACACCATATATTTT
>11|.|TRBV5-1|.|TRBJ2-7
CASSLASEQYF
TGCGCCAGCAGCTTGGCCTCCGAGCAGTACTTC
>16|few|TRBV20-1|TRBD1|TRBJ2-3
CSASERTGAVTDTQYF
TGCAGTGCTAGTGAAAGGACAGGGGCGGTAACAGATACGCAGTATTTT
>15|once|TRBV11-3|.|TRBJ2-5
CASSSPRGLQETQYF
TGTGCCAGCAGCTCCCCCCGAGGACTTCAAGAGACCCAGTACTTC
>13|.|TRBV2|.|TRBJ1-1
CASRPRLNTEAFF
TGTGCCAGCAGGCCCAGGCTAAACACTGAAGCTTTCTTT
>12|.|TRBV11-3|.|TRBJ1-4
CASSLQGEKLFF
TGTGCCAGCAGCTTACAGGGGGAAAAACTGTTTTTT
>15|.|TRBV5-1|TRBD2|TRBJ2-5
CASSFSGAGEETQYF
TGCGCCAGCAGCTTTAGCGGGGCGGGGGAGGAGACCCAGTACTTC
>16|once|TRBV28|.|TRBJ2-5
CASSSYRRNDQETQYF
TGTGCCAGCAGTTCCTACAGGAGAAACGACCAAGAGACCCAGTACTTC
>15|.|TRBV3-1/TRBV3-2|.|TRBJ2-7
CASSQVKAYSYEQYF
TGTGCCAGCAGCCAAGTAAAAGCCTACTCCTACGAGCAGTACTTC
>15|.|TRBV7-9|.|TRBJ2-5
CASSLVGTPQETQYF
TGTGCCAGCAGCTTAGTCGGGACTCCGCAAGAGACCCAGTACTTC
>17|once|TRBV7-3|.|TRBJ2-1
CASSLTYSGGNYNEQFF
TGTGCCAGCAGCTTAACCTATAGCGGAGGGAACTACAATGAGCAGTTCTTC
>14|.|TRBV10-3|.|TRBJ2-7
CAISEQGPTREQYF
TGTGCCATCAGTGAACAGGGTCCCACTCGGGAGCAGTACTTC
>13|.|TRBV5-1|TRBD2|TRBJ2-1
CASGGSLDNEQFF
TGCGCCAGCGGCGGGAGCTTGGACAATGAGCAGTTCTTC
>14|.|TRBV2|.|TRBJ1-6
CASILRRINSPLHF
TGTGCCAGCATATTACGGCGGATTAATTCACCCCTCCACTTT
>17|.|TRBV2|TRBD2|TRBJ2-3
CASTILASGSYTDTQYF
TGTGCCAGCACAATACTAGCGAGCGGGAGTTATACAGATACGCAGTATTTT
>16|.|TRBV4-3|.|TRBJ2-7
CASSQGAFGGNYEQYF
TGCGCCAGCAGCCAGGGAGCTTTCGGGGGAAACTACGAGCAGTACTTC
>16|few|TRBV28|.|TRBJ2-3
CASSFTWTDTQIMQYF
TGTGCCAGCAGTTTTACTTGGACAGATACACAGATAATGCAGTATTTT
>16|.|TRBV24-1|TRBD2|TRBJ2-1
CATSDPTSGTYNEQFF
TGTGCCACCAGTGACCCCACTAGCGGGACCTATAATGAGCAGTTCTTC
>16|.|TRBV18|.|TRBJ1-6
CASSPPSGQRNSPLHF
TGTGCCAGCTCACCACCGTCAGGACAGAGAAATTCACCCCTCCACTTT
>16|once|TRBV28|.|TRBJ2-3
CASRDSGSLVADTQYF
TGTGCCAGCAGAGATTCCGGGAGCCTCGTGGCAGATACGCAGTATTTT
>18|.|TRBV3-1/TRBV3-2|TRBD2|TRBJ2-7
CASSQGWLAGGPGSEQYF
TGTGCCAGCAGCCAAGGGTGGCTAGCGGGAGGGCCGGGATCCGAGCAGTACTTC
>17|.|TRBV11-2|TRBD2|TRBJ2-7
CASTKIAGGKKTYEQYF
TGTGCCAGCACCAAAATAGCGGGAGGGAAGAAGACCTACGAGCAGTACTTC
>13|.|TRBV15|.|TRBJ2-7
CATSRDLTYEQYF
TGTGCCACCAGCAGAGATTTAACCTACGAGCAGTACTTC
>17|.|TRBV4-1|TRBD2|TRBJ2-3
CASSQDWNSGITDTQYF
TGCGCCAGCAGCCAAGATTGGAATAGCGGGATCACAGATACGCAGTATTTT
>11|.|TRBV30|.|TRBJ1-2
CAWSLSYGYTF
TGTGCCTGGAGCCTGTCCTATGGCTACACCTTC
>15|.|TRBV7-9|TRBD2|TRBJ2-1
CASSRSGLAVGEQFF
TGTGCCAGCAGCCGCTCGGGACTAGCGGTGGGTGAGCAGTTCTTC
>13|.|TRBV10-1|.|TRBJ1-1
CASSRDPGTEAFF
TGCGCCAGCAGTCGCGACCCCGGGACTGAAGCTTTCTTT
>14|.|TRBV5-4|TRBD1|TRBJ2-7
CASSDYRGAYEQYF
TGTGCCAGCAGCGACTACAGGGGGGCCTACGAGCAGTACTTC
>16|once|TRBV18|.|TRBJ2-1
CASSPRSGVSYNEQFF
TGTGCCAGCTCACCTCGCTCGGGGGTTTCCTACAATGAGCAGTTCTTC
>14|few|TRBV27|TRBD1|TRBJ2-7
CASSPDRVGYEQYF
TGTGCCAGCAGTCCCGACAGGGTCGGCTACGAGCAGTACTTC
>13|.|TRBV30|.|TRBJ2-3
CAWDPIGLRTQYF
TGTGCCTGGGACCCCATCGGCCTGAGGACGCAGTATTTT
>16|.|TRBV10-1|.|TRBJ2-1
CASSPSGDNLGNEQFF
TGCGCCAGCAGTCCCTCAGGGGATAACTTGGGCAATGAGCAGTTCTTC
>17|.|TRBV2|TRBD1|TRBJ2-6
CASRKDRGVSGANVLTF
TGTGCCAGCAGAAAGGACAGGGGGGTCTCTGGGGCCAACGTCCTGACTTTC
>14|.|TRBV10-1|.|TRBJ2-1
CASSFLKDSHEQFF
TGCGCCAGCAGTTTTTTGAAAGACTCGCATGAGCAGTTCTTC
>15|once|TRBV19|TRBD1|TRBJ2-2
CASRGQGSATGELFF
TGTGCCAGTAGAGGACAGGGCTCAGCTACCGGGGAGCTGTTTTTT
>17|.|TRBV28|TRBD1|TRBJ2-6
CASSLGTEVSGANVLTF
TGTGCCAGCAGTTTGGGGACAGAAGTCTCTGGGGCCAACGTCCTGACTTTC
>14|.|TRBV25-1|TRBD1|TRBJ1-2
CASGIQGAGSGYTF
TGTGCCAGCGGCATTCAGGGGGCCGGGAGTGGCTACACCTTC
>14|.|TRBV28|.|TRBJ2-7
CASSVSGSSYEQYF
TGTGCCAGCAGTGTTAGCGGCAGCTCCTACGAGCAGTACTTC
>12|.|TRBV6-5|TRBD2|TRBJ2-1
CASGGTSSEQFF
TGTGCCAGCGGGGGGACTAGCTCTGAGCAGTTCTTC
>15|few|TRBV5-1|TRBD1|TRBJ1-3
CASSASPGGVDTIYF
TGCGCCAGCAGCGCTTCGCCAGGGGGCGTAGACACCATATATTTT
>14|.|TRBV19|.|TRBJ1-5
CASSPGTRGQPQHF
TGTGCCAGTAGTCCGGGGACGCGGGGTCAGCCCCAGCATTTT
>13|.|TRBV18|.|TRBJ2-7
CASSPNREYEQYF
TGTGCCAGCTCACCTAACAGGGAATACGAGCAGTACTTC
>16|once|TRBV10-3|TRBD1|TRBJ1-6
CAIGGQGGLNNSPLHF
TGTGCCATCGGGGGACAGGGTGGCCTTAATAATTCACCCCTCCACTTT
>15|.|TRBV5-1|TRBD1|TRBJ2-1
CASSQTGDSYNEQFF
TGCGCCAGCAGTCAAACAGGGGACTCCTACAATGAGCAGTTCTTC
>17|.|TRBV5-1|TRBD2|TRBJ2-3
CASSLPTSEPSTDTQYF
TGCGCCAGCAGCTTACCGACTAGCGAACCTAGCACAGATACGCAGTATTTT